This T cell receptor beta chain originates from a study of blood T cells in healthy people across ages. A J-beta primer mix and a sample-barcoded 5' primer were used in a second PCR of about 7 to 12 cycles. No fewer than 3 million CDR3-containing paired-end reads came from each sample. TCRdb re-called the 5' RACE reads through MiXCR, storing one row per CDR3 protein. The sample lists about 800,000 distinct CDR3 sequences; 20% to 25% were seen once. At least 7 million PBMCs were isolated per sample. This CDR3 region has 15 residues. The germline V and J ends were trimmed by 4 bases and 5 bases, with 17 bases remaining between them. The germline V gene encodes CDR1 MNHNY and CDR2 SVGAGI (reference sequence). The sample holds a few counts of this clonotype. These records were also assigned to another study, of T cells of mothers and their children.

The chain links TRBV6-6 to TRBJ1-2, with unresolved D. Sequences were obtained from blood. The sequence derives from a boy aged 10-17 years in good health. CDR3 protein: CASSSSISLSYGYTF. The CDR3 coding sequence is TGTGCCAGCAGTTCATCTATATCACTGAGTTATGGCTACACCTTC.